The 10 T cell receptor beta chains reported below all come from one sample, sequenced in a study of shared clonotypes between healthy human individuals. Generated by immunoSEQ multiplex PCR, the TCRdb table keeps only in-frame clones and is missing some. The repertoire includes 2 million to 2.5 million clones, roughly 93% of them detected once, and approximately 0.37% sits in the top ten. The source material was naive CD4+ T cells from PBMCs. Subset here: CD45RA+ positively selected. These receptors were taken from a man between 18 and 29 years old in good health. Some clones in this sample may be carry-over from other donors' samples.

The CDR3 loop is CASSRPGDRGYTF. CDR3 DNA sequence: TGCGCCAGCAGCCGGCCCGGGGACAGGGGCTACACCTTC. The chain recombines TRBV4-1 with TRBJ1-2; 8 nucleotides align to TRBD1. The CDR3 loop spans 13 amino acids. CDR1 is MGHRA and CDR2 is YSYEKL in the germline V gene. J gave up 8 bases and V 4 bases, and 6 bases lay outside the gene matches.

CDR3 sequence (DNA): TGTGCCAGCAGCTCTGGGGACAGGGGTGGCTATGGCTACACCTTC. It is translated as CASSSGDRGGYGYTF. The rearrangement links TRBV5-4 to TRBJ1-2; 10 bases match TRBD1. Germline V gene sequence: CDR1 SGHNT, CDR2 YYREEE (reference sequence). J was trimmed by 4 bases and V by 3 bases; bases with no gene match: 6. CDR3 length equals 15 residues.

The CDR3 loop reads CASSMDRSNSPLHF. The CDR3, as DNA: TGTGCCAGCAGTATGGACAGGTCGAATTCACCCCTCCACTTT. The J gene is TRBJ1-6, the V gene TRBV6-5, with TRBD1 matching over 7 bases. The V and J ends lost 5 bases and 7 bases, in that order; junction bases with no gene match: 5. This CDR3 comprises 14 residues. Germline lookup yields CDR1 MNHEY and CDR2 SVGAGI.

The chain recombines TRBV27 with TRBJ1-1; D perhaps matches TRBD1 (5 bases). The germline V gene has CDR1 MNHEY and CDR2 SMNVEV (reference sequence). V was pared by 4 bases and J by 5 bases, with 8 bases between. This CDR3 region has 12 residues. For the CDR3, the DNA is TGTGCCAGCAGTTCCCCAGGGACTGAAGCTTTCTTT. It codes for CASSSPGTEAFF.

Comments on this clone: The same CDR3 also results from other DNA sequences found in this sample. The CDR3 DNA sequence: TGTGCCAGCAGTTACTCGGGAACAGCTAACTATGGCTACACCTTC. Translating gives CASSYSGTANYGYTF. This sequence joins TRBV6-5 and TRBJ1-2; D call uncertain. Germline-derived CDR1 and CDR2 are MNHEY and SVGAGI. The V and J ends lost 0 bases and 0 bases respectively, with 8 bases between them. The CDR3 sequence is 15 residues long.

This clone has only one observation. The chain links TRBV4-1 to TRBJ2-3, with a weak D call TRBD2 (5 bases). Germline values: CDR1 MGHRA, CDR2 YSYEKL. This CDR3 contains 17 residues. Trimming left V 0 bases short and J 4 bases short, with 17 bases between. The chain's CDR3 is CASSQDLASSSSDTQYF. The CDR3 DNA reads TGCGCCAGCAGCCAAGATTTGGCTAGCAGTTCGTCAGATACGCAGTATTTT.

Concerning this clone: Distinct nucleotide sequences in the sample also encode this CDR3. This chain links TRBV19 with TRBJ2-7, with D possibly TRBD2 on 6 matching bases. There are 13 residues in the CDR3. Trimming cost V 3 bases and J 0 bases, with 6 bases left between them. The germline V gene has CDR1 LNHDA and CDR2 SQIVND (reference sequence). The CDR3: CASSIGSSYEQYF. The CDR3 nucleotides are TGTGCCAGTAGTATCGGGAGCTCCTACGAGCAGTACTTC.

The chain uses TRBV7-2 and TRBJ1-2; a weak D match, TRBD1 (5 bases). V shed 5 bases and J shed 4 bases, with 8 bases lying between them. From germline, CDR1 is SGHTA and CDR2 FQGNSA. The CDR3 is 12 residues long. The CDR3 loop is CASSNGGYGYTF. Here the CDR3 DNA reads TGTGCCAGCAGCAACGGGGGCTATGGCTACACCTTC.

Note on this clone: Other nucleotide sequences in the sample specify the same CDR3. The J gene is TRBJ1-2, the V gene TRBV30; the D gene is possibly TRBD1 (5 bases). V was cut by 5 bases and J by 3 bases, with 7 bases left in between. This CDR3 is built from 11 residues. Germline CDR1 is GTSNPN and CDR2 is SVGIG (reference sequence). The CDR3 is CAWGRDYGYTF. CDR3 in DNA: TGTGCCTGGGGCAGGGACTATGGCTACACCTTC.

This clone was seen just once. The chain recombines TRBV12-5 with TRBJ2-1; 7 positions agree with TRBD1. The CDR3 contains 15 residues. Germline lookup yields CDR1 LGHNT and CDR2 FRNRAP. Germline trimming cut 5 bases from V and 0 bases from J; bases unmatched to any gene: 4. The CDR3 nucleotides are TGTGCTAGTGGTCCGACAGGGCCCTCCTACAATGAGCAGTTCTTC. It yields the protein CASGPTGPSYNEQFF.